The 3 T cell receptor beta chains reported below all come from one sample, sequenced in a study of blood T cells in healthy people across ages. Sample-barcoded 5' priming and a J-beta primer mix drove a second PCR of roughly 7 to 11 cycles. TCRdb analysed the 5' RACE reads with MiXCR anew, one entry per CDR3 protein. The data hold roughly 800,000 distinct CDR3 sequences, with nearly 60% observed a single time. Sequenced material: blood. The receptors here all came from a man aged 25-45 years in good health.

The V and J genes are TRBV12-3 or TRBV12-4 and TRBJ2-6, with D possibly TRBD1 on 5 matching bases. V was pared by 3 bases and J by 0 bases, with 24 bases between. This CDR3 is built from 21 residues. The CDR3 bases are TGTGCCAGCAGTTTGGGCGGCAACAGGATCCGTAGGGGCTCTGGGGCCAACGTCCTGACTTTC. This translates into CASSLGGNRIRRGSGANVLTF.

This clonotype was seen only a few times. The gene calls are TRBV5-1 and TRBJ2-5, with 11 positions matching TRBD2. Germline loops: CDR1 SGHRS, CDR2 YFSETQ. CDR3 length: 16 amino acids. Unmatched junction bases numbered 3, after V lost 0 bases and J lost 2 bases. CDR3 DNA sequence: TGCGCCAGCAGCTTGGGACTAGCGGGGCTACAAGAGACCCAGTACTTC. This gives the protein CASSLGLAGLQETQYF.

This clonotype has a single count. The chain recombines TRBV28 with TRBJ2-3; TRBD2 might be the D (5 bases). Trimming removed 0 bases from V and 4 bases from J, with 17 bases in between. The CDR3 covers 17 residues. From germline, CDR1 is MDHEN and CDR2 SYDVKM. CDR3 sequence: CASSLWTTTPRPDTQYF. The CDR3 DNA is TGTGCCAGCAGTTTATGGACGACTACCCCGAGACCAGATACGCAGTATTTT.